These 20 T cell receptor beta chains came from one sample sequenced in a study of PD-L1 blockade in urothelial cancer. Generated by immunoSEQ multiplex PCR, the TCRdb table keeps only in-frame clones and is missing some. Among 40,000 to 55,000 clones listed, more than 70% were seen once. Indicated time point: peripheral blood 6 weeks after treatment start. Here the sequenced sample was PBMCs, taken around atezolizumab (anti-PD-L1) treatment. The receptors shown here come from a man in his sixties with urothelial cancer.

The chain employs TRBV25-1 and TRBJ1-4; no firm D call. The CDR3 consists of 11 residues. In germline, CDR1 is MGHDK, CDR2 SYGVNS. In DNA, the CDR3 is TGTGCTGGAGCAACTAATGAAAAACTGTTTTTT. This translates into CAGATNEKLFF.

V usage is TRBV11-2 and J usage is TRBJ1-6; D unclear. This CDR3 region has 15 residues. V lost 0 bases to trimming and J lost 7 bases, with 10 bases between them. Looked up from germline, CDR1 is SGHAT and CDR2 is FQNNGV. This CDR3 is CASSLEPTRNSPLHF. DNA for the CDR3: TGTGCCAGCAGCTTAGAACCAACCAGGAATTCACCCCTCCACTTT.

This chain connects TRBV11-3 to TRBJ1-1; TRBD1 agrees at 8 bases. The ends lost 5 bases at V and 1 base at J; junction bases unmatched: 15. The germline V gene has CDR1 SGHNT and CDR2 YENEEA. The length of the CDR3 is 18 residues. The CDR3 is CASSPGDQYRGKNTEAFF. CDR3 sequence (DNA): TGTGCCAGCAGCCCAGGCGACCAGTACAGGGGGAAGAACACTGAAGCTTTCTTT.

The chain employs TRBV29-1 and TRBJ2-3, with a tentative D call TRBD1 (9 bases). The CDR3 has 16 residues. The V gene lost 7 bases and the J gene lost 0 bases, with 20 bases spanning the gap. CDR1 is SQVTM, CDR2 ANQGSEA, per germline. Written as DNA, the CDR3 is TGCAGCGCCGGGGGGGGGACAGGGTCAAGCACAGATACGCAGTATTTT. It yields the protein CSAGGGTGSSTDTQYF.

This clone was detected once. The chain combines TRBV6-6 with TRBJ2-7; D might be TRBD1 (6 bases). CDR1 and CDR2 from the germline V gene are MNHNY and SVGAGI (reference sequence). V was clipped by 2 bases and J by 7 bases, with 18 bases between them. The CDR3 totals 15 residues. CDR3 sequence: CASSYPGTHTGEQYF. As DNA, the CDR3 is TGTGCCAGCAGTTACCCCGGGACACACACAGGGGAGCAGTACTTC.

The rearrangement uses TRBV10-3 and TRBJ1-2; 8 bases line up with TRBD1. CDR1 is ENHRY, CDR2 SYGVKD, per germline. Unmatched junction bases numbered 7, after V lost 2 bases and J lost 5 bases. This CDR3 has 15 residues. This CDR3 is CAISEGQGGGYGYTF. The CDR3 nucleotides read TGTGCCATCAGTGAGGGACAGGGAGGAGGGTATGGCTACACCTTC.

The sample holds one count of this clone. This chain connects TRBV9 to TRBJ2-2; D may be TRBD2 (5 bases). The CDR3 contains 14 residues. With 3 bases removed from V and 6 bases from J, the gap between germline ends came to 12 bases. The V gene's germline CDR1 is SGDLS and CDR2 YYNGEE. This CDR3 is CASSATTSPGELFF. CDR3 in DNA: TGTGCCAGCAGCGCTACCACTAGTCCCGGGGAGCTGTTTTTT.

The CDR3 region is CAQKTRGVGIPNEQFF. Written as DNA, the CDR3 is TGTGCCCAAAAAACCCGGGGTGTCGGGATCCCCAATGAGCAGTTCTTC. This sequence joins TRBV30 and TRBJ2-1; TRBD2 is a possible D gene (5 bases). With 8 bases removed from V and 6 bases from J, the gap between germline ends came to 26 bases. Per the germline V gene, CDR1 is GTSNPN and CDR2 is SVGIG (reference sequence). This CDR3 spans 16 amino acids.

The gene calls are TRBV2 and TRBJ2-2, with 9 bases fitting TRBD1. The CDR3 loop spans 16 amino acids. Germline CDR1 SNHLY, CDR2 FYNNEI. V was clipped by 6 bases and J by 0 bases; unmatched bases: 5. The chain's CDR3 is CASRTGGPTNTGELFF. For the CDR3, the DNA is TGTGCCAGCAGAACAGGGGGCCCTACGAACACCGGGGAGCTGTTTTTT. The variable domain in full, with the rest retrieved from reference TRBV2 and TRBJ2-2, is EPEVTQTPSHQVTQMGQEVILRCVPISNHLYFYWYRQILGQKVEFLVSFYNNEISEKSEIFDDQFSVERPDGSNFTLKIRSTKLEDSAMYFCASRTGGPTNTGELFFGEGSRLTVL.

The chain is built from TRBV30 and TRBJ2-1, with D possibly matching TRBD2 (5 bases). The CDR3 length is 11 residues. Germline V gene lookup returns CDR1 GTSNPN and CDR2 SVGIG (reference sequence). V gave up 4 bases and J gave up 15 bases, with 16 bases separating them. This CDR3 reads CAWTMTGVRFF. The CDR3 DNA reads as TGTGCCTGGACCATGACCGGGGTACGGTTCTTC.

This clone has just one count. V and J are TRBV7-2 and TRBJ2-1; 9 bases line up with TRBD2. V was clipped by 5 bases and J by 7 bases; unmatched bases: 12. The CDR3 spans 16 residues. Germline V gene sequence: CDR1 SGHTA, CDR2 FQGNSA. CDR3 amino acids: CASSLPQGSGGNEQFF. The CDR3 nucleotides are TGTGCCAGCAGCCTACCCCAGGGTAGCGGGGGAAATGAGCAGTTCTTC.

This chain links TRBV10-3 with TRBJ2-1; 10 bases are shared with TRBD2. Germline CDR1 and CDR2: ENHRY and SYGVKD. J was trimmed by 4 bases and V by 6 bases; bases with no gene match: 3. The CDR3 length is 14 residues. Written as DNA, the CDR3 is TGTGCCATCAGCACGACTAGCGGGTACAATGAGCAGTTCTTC. Translated: CAISTTSGYNEQFF.

The chain links TRBV4-1 to TRBJ2-5; TRBD2 agrees at 14 bases. V lost 1 base to trimming and J lost 5 bases; unmatched junction nucleotides: 9. The CDR3 consists of 18 residues. Per germline, CDR1 MGHRA and CDR2 YSYEKL. The CDR3 nucleotides read TGCGCCAGCAGCCAAGGGACTAGCGGGGGGCCCGTTCGGGAGACCCAGTACTTC. Translated: CASSQGTSGGPVRETQYF.

V is TRBV5-6 and J is TRBJ1-1, with 7 bases fitting TRBD1. This CDR3 has 16 amino acids. V was clipped by 4 bases and J by 6 bases; unmatched bases: 15. Germline values: CDR1 SGHDT, CDR2 YYEEEE. DNA for the CDR3: TGTGCCAGCAGCCTCGGTCCGGAGAGGGGGCTTTCTGAAGCTTTCTTT. Translation: CASSLGPERGLSEAFF.

The chain combines TRBV5-4 with TRBJ2-2, with a tentative D call TRBD1 (6 bases). The CDR3 spans 15 residues. Trimming left V 2 bases short and J 6 bases short, with 14 bases between. From germline, CDR1 is SGHNT and CDR2 YYREEE (reference sequence). The CDR3 sequence is CASSLSTGNSGELFF. The DNA for the CDR3 is TGTGCCAGCAGCTTATCCACAGGGAATTCCGGGGAGCTGTTTTTT.

This chain connects TRBV28 to TRBJ2-1, with 7 bases that match TRBD2. CDR3 length: 17 amino acids. J lost 6 bases, V lost 2 bases, and 13 bases had no gene match. From germline, CDR1 is MDHEN and CDR2 SYDVKM. CDR3 in DNA: TGTGCCAGCAGTTTAACCCCCGGGGCGGGAGAAGTCAATGAGCAGTTCTTC. Translation: CASSLTPGAGEVNEQFF. The full variable domain, rest sourced from reference TRBV28 and TRBJ2-1, is DVKVTQSSRYLVKRTGEKVFLECVQDMDHENMFWYRQDPGLGLRLIYFSYDVKMKEKGDIPEGYSVSREKKERFSLILESASTNQTSMYLCASSLTPGAGEVNEQFFGPGTRLTVL.

The CDR3 is CASSFLENSPLHF. CDR3 DNA: TGTGCCAGCAGTTTCCTAGAAAATTCACCCCTCCACTTT. V and J are TRBV6-5 and TRBJ1-6; D gene unclear. Trimming took off 4 bases at V and 7 bases at J, with 8 bases between the two ends. Germline assignment: CDR1 MNHEY and CDR2 SVGAGI. The CDR3 has 13 amino acids.

The rearrangement uses TRBV2 and TRBJ2-6, with D tentatively TRBD2 (7 bases). The CDR3 sequence is 16 residues long. Trimming removed 7 bases at V and 1 base at J, with 14 bases between. Germline V gene sequence: CDR1 SNHLY, CDR2 FYNNEI. This CDR3 reads CASNAGARSGANVLTF. Written as DNA, the CDR3 is TGTGCCAGCAATGCGGGGGCGCGGTCTGGGGCCAACGTCCTGACTTTC.

The rearrangement joins TRBV10-3 to TRBJ1-3; maybe TRBD1 (5 bases). Trimming cost V 7 bases and J 1 base, with 17 bases left between them. Germline-derived CDR1 and CDR2 are ENHRY and SYGVKD. This CDR3 region has 16 residues. The CDR3, as DNA: TGTGCCATCAACCGCAACGAAGGGGCGTCTGGAAACACCATATATTTT. Its protein is CAINRNEGASGNTIYF.

The rearrangement joins TRBV5-1 to TRBJ2-3; D uncertain. The CDR3 covers 14 residues. Trimming removed 4 bases from V and 3 bases from J, with 12 bases in between. Germline V gene lookup returns CDR1 SGHRS and CDR2 YFSETQ. CDR3 bases: TGCGCCAGCAGCCGCGGAACTCTTACAGATACGCAGTATTTT. Translation: CASSRGTLTDTQYF. Looking up the rest from reference TRBV5-1 and TRBJ2-3 gives the full variable domain: KAGVTQTPRYLIKTRGQQVTLSCSPISGHRSVSWYQQTPGQGLQFLFEYFSETQRNKGNFPGRFSGRQFSNSRSEMNVSTLELGDSALYLCASSRGTLTDTQYFGPGTRLTVL.